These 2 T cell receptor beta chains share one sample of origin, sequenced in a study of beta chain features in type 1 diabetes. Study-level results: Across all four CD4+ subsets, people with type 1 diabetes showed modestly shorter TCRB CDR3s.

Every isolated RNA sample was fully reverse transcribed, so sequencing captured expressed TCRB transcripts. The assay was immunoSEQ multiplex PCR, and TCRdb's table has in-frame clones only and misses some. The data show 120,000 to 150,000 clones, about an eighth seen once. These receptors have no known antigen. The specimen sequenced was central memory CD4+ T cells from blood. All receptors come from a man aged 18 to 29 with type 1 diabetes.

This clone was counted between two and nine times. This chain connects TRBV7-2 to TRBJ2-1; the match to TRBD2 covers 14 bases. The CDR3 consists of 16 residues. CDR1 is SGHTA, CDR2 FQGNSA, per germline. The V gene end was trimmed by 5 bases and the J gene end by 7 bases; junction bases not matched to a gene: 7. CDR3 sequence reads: CASSPRLAGGKNEQFF. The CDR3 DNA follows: TGTGCCAGCAGCCCCCGACTAGCGGGGGGGAAGAATGAGCAGTTCTTC.

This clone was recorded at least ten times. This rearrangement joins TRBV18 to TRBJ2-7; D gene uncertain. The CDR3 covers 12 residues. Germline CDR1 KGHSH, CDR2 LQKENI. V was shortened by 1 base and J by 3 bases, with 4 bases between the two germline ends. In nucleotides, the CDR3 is TGTGCCAGCTCACCACAGAGCTACGAGCAGTACTTC. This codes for CASSPQSYEQYF.